The sequence of this T cell receptor (beta chain) was determined in a study of blood T cell repertoires in COVID-19. As for the study in general: COVID-19 samples from acute and convalescent phases originated in the United States, Italy and Spain.

In the study's own analysis: Estimates of nucleated cell counts were drawn from the amplification of reference gene primers. Produced via immunoSEQ multiplex PCR; TCRdb's table is partial and in-frame only. That table gives V, J and clone size, and the DNA gave D and trimming. Of 130,000 to 150,000 clones listed, around 83% are singletons. The junction had 1 base not matched to a gene; V was cut back by 1 base and J by 1 base. This CDR3 region has 15 residues. Germline V gene sequence: CDR1 LNHNV, CDR2 YYDKDF (reference sequence). The chain is built from TRBV15 and TRBJ1-1, with TRBD1 matching 9 bases. Sequencing was performed on peripheral blood. The receptor comes from a man aged 55 to 70 with active or convalescent COVID-19. The CDR3 DNA reads as TGTGCCACCAGCAGAGGGGGACAGGGGAACACTGAAGCTTTCTTT. This encodes CATSRGGQGNTEAFF.